The 8 T cell receptor beta chains below come from one sample, sequenced in a study of early T cells in non-severe SARS-CoV-2 infection. TCRdb reprocessed the 5' RACE reads via MiXCR and lists one record per CDR3 protein. The sample yields 60,000 to 65,000 distinct CDR3 sequences, around 13% seen once. The source material was whole blood. These TCRs come from an adult who was a healthcare worker with PCR-confirmed SARS-CoV-2 infection or an uninfected control (not recorded which).

This clonotype was counted ten times or more. The chain joins TRBV7-2 to TRBJ2-5; 8 nucleotides align to TRBD2. Germline V lookup: CDR1 SGHTA, CDR2 FQGNSA. The CDR3 is 16 amino acids. The trim removed 2 bases at V and 3 bases at J, leaving 8 bases unmatched. The CDR3 is CASSLYPAGEKETQYF. CDR3 coding DNA: TGTGCCAGCAGCTTATATCCAGCGGGGGAAAAAGAGACCCAGTACTTC.

This clonotype came up many times. The chain joins TRBV6-1 to TRBJ2-3, with D tentatively TRBD1 or TRBD2 (7 bases each). The CDR3 runs to 15 residues. The V and J ends lost 5 bases and 3 bases respectively, with 15 bases between them. The germline CDR1 and CDR2 sequences are MNHNS and SASEGT. The DNA for the CDR3 is TGTGCCAGCAGTCCAGCAGGGGGGGGGACAGATACGCAGTATTTT. Translation gives CASSPAGGGTDTQYF.

This clonotype appeared many times. V is TRBV19 and J is TRBJ1-4; tentative D call: TRBD1 (6 bases). The V end was cut by 9 bases, the J end by 8 bases, with 13 bases between. Germline V gene lookup returns CDR1 LNHDA and CDR2 SQIVND (reference sequence). The CDR3 length is 12 residues. CDR3 residues: CASRDTHEKLFF. The CDR3 bases are TGTGCCAGCCGGGACACACACGAAAAACTGTTTTTT.

A few counts support this clonotype. V usage is TRBV28 and J usage is TRBJ2-5; D remains unclear. This CDR3 has 15 amino acids. The germline V gene encodes CDR1 MDHEN and CDR2 SYDVKM. Trimming removed 4 bases from V and 5 bases from J, with 17 bases in between. For the CDR3, the DNA is TGTGCCAGCAGTTCTCTGTTTGCACTGGGGGAGACCCAGTACTTC. It yields the protein CASSSLFALGETQYF.

This clonotype was observed at least ten times. The chain joins TRBV7-9 to TRBJ2-2; 8 bases map to TRBD1. V was clipped by 5 bases and J by 5 bases; unmatched bases: 7. Per germline, CDR1 SEHNR and CDR2 FQNEAQ (reference sequence). The CDR3 runs 15 residues. The CDR3 nucleotides are TGTGCCAGCAGCCCAATGACAGGGGCGACCGGGGAGCTGTTTTTT. Its protein is CASSPMTGATGELFF.

CDR3 protein: CAWSGQGGTEAFF. The CDR3 DNA reads TGTGCCTGGAGTGGGCAGGGAGGCACTGAAGCTTTCTTT. The rearrangement joins TRBV30 to TRBJ1-1; D is perhaps TRBD1 (5 bases). Germline V CDR1 and CDR2: GTSNPN, SVGIG (reference sequence). V was cut by 1 base and J by 4 bases, with 10 bases left in between. The CDR3 totals 13 residues.

This clonotype was recorded a few times. The chain carries TRBV6-1 and TRBJ2-7; 12 bases agree with TRBD1. The CDR3 has 15 residues. The V gene end was trimmed by 8 bases and the J gene end by 3 bases; junction bases not matched to a gene: 8. Germline CDR1 reads MNHNS; CDR2 reads SASEGT. Here the CDR3 reads CASATGTGGIYEQYF. The CDR3 DNA sequence: TGTGCCAGCGCGACCGGGACAGGGGGCATCTACGAGCAGTACTTC.

To note about this clonotype: Given a much more abundant clone one base away, this may be a read error. V usage is TRBV7-2 and J usage is TRBJ2-5; the D gene is possibly TRBD2 (6 bases). The CDR3 is made up of 16 amino acids. From germline, CDR1 is SGHTA and CDR2 FQGNSA. V lost 1 base and J lost 4, with 16 bases in between. In nucleotides, the CDR3 is TGTGCCAGCAGCTTAGGATCGGTGGGGGGACGAGAGACCCAGTACTTC. It translates to CASSLGSVGGRETQYF.